This TCR beta chain was captured by sequencing in a study of blood T cell repertoires in COVID-19. Looking at the study overall: From the United States, Italy and Spain came samples of acute and convalescent COVID-19. PBMCs, B-cell-depleted T cells, or T cells were the source of the cDNA or gDNA that made up the material.

Per the authors' pipeline: From reference gene primer amplification, estimates of nucleated cell counts were derived. This table comes from immunoSEQ multiplex PCR, and its TCRdb copy is limited to in-frame clones, with some not included. The DNA gave D and trimming, while V, J and clone size come from that table. Of about 97,000 clones listed, 70% to 90% were seen once; the top ten hold 2% to 2.5%. The CDR3 length is 15 residues. The junction had 4 bases not matched to a gene; V was cut back by 3 bases and J by 0 bases. Germline CDR1 and CDR2: KGHSH and LQKENI. The chain recombines TRBV18 with TRBJ1-1; 7 bases line up with TRBD1. The source is a man aged 50 or older with active COVID-19. The material sequenced was peripheral blood. CDR3 amino acids: CASSPGTALNTEAFF. CDR3 in DNA: TGTGCCAGCTCACCGGGGACAGCCCTGAACACTGAAGCTTTCTTT.